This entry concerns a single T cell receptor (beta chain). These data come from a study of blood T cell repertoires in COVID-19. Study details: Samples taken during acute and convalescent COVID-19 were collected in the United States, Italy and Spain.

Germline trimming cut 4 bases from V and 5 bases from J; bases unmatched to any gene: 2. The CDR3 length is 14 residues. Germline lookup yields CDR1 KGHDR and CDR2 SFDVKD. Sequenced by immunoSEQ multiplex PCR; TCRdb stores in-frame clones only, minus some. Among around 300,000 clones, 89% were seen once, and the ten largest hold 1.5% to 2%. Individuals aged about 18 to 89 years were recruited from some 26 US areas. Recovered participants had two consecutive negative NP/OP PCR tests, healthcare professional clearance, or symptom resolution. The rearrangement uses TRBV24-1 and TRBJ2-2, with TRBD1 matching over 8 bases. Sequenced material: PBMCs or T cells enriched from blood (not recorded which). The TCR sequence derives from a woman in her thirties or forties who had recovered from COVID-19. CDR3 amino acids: CATSDRQGTGELFF. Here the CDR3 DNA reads TGTGCCACCAGTGACCGACAGGGGACCGGGGAGCTGTTTTTT.